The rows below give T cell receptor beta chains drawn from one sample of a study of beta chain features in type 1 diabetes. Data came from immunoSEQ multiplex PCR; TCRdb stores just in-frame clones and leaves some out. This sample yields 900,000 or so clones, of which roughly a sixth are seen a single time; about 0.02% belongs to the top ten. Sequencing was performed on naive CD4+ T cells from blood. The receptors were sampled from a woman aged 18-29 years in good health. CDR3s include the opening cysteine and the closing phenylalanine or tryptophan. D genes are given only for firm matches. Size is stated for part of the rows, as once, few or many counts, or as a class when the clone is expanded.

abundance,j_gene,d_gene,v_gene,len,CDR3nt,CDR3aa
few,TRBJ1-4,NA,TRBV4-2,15,TGTGCCAGCAGCCAAGTCTCGGCCGGGACCCAAGGGGTGTTTTTT,CASSQVSAGTQGVFF
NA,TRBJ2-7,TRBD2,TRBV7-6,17,TGTGCCAGCAGCTTAGCCCCGGGACTAGCAGAATCCTACGAGCAGTACTTC,CASSLAPGLAESYEQYF
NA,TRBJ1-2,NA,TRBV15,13,TGTGCCACCAGCAGAGATCCCCAGGGTGGCTACACCTTC,CATSRDPQGGYTF
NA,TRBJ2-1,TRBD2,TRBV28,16,TGTGCCAGCAGTCTACTCCTAGCGGGAGGAGGAAGGGGGCAGTTCTTC,CASSLLLAGGGRGQFF
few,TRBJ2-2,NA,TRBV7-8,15,TGTGCCAGCACCCGAACCCGGACACTCACCGGGGAGCTGTTTTTT,CASTRTRTLTGELFF
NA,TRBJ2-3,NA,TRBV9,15,TGTGCCAGCAGCCCTCGGACTCTTAGCACAGATACGCAGTATTTT,CASSPRTLSTDTQYF
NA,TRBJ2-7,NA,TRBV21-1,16,TGTGCCAGCAGCATGGGGACTAGCGGGAATAGCTACGAGCAGTACTTC,CASSMGTSGNSYEQYF
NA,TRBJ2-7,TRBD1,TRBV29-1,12,TGCAGCGTTGCCAGGGGGCGCTACGAGCAGTACTTC,CSVARGRYEQYF
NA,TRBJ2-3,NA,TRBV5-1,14,TGCGCCAGCAGCTTGGTCTTCGGCACAGATACGCAGTATTTT,CASSLVFGTDTQYF
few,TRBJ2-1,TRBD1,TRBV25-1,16,TGTGCCAGCAGTAAACCCGGGACAGGGGGCGTCGATGAGCAGTTCTTC,CASSKPGTGGVDEQFF
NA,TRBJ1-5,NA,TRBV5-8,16,TGTGCCAGCAGCCCACGGACAGTGATTGGCAATCAGCCCCAGCATTTT,CASSPRTVIGNQPQHF
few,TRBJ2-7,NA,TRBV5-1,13,TGCGCCAGCAGCTTCCCTTCCGGGGGCGAGCAGTACTTC,CASSFPSGGEQYF
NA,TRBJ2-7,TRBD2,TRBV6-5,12,TGTGCCAGCAAGGAGGGAGGGACCGAGCAGTACTTC,CASKEGGTEQYF
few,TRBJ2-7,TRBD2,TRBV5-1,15,TGCGCCAGCAGACCCGGACTAGCGGGGCTCTACGAGCAGTACTTC,CASRPGLAGLYEQYF
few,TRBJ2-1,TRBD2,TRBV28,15,TGTGCCACTCTGACCGGGACTAGGGGGATGGGGGAGCAGTTCTTC,CATLTGTRGMGEQFF
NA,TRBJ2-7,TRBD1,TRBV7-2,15,TGTGCCAGCAGCCGGGACAGTATTAGCTCCTACGAGCAGTACTTC,CASSRDSISSYEQYF
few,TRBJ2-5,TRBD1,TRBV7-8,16,TGTGCCAGCAGCCTAAGACAGGGAACTTACCAAGAGACCCAGTACTTC,CASSLRQGTYQETQYF
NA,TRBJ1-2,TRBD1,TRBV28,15,TGTGCCAGCAGTACCCGACAGGGTCGAGACTATGGCTACACCTTC,CASSTRQGRDYGYTF
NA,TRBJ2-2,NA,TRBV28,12,TGTGCCAGCCAGGGAAACACCGGGGAGCTGTTTTTT,CASQGNTGELFF
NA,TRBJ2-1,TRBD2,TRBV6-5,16,TGTGCCAGCAGTTACTCGACGGCGGGAGCTGTCCATGAGCAGTTCTTC,CASSYSTAGAVHEQFF
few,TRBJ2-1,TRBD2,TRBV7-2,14,TGTGCCAGCAGCTTAGCGGGGACTAGGAATGAGCAGTTCTTC,CASSLAGTRNEQFF
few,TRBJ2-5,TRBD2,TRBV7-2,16,TGTGCCAGCAGCTTAGTTGCTCCTAGCGGGACCTTAGAGCAGTACTTC,CASSLVAPSGTLEQYF
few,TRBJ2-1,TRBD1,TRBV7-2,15,TGTGCCAGCAGCTTAGCCACAGGGGTCCGCAATGAGCAGTTCTTC,CASSLATGVRNEQFF
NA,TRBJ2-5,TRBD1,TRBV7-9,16,TGTGCCAGCAGCTTAGACCCGGGACAGGGAATGGAGACCCAGTACTTC,CASSLDPGQGMETQYF
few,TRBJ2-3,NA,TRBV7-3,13,TGTGCCAGCAGCTTAACGCGGAGAGATACGCAGTATTTT,CASSLTRRDTQYF
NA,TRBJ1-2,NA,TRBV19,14,TGTGCCAGTAGTCGGCAGGGAAGCTCCTATGGCTACACCTTC,CASSRQGSSYGYTF
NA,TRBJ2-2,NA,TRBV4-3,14,TGCGCCAGCAGCCAAGGCACAAGCACCGGGGAGCTGTTTTTT,CASSQGTSTGELFF
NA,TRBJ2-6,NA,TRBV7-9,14,TGTGCCAGCAGCTTAGGGTCTGGGGCCAACGTCCTGACTTTC,CASSLGSGANVLTF
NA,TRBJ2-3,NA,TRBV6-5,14,TGTGCCAGCAGTCCCCGGCGTGAAGGAGATACGCAGTATTTT,CASSPRREGDTQYF
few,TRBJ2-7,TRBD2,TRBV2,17,TGTGCCAGCAGTGATCCGGCAGGACCGGGACTAGCCTACGAGCAGTACTTC,CASSDPAGPGLAYEQYF
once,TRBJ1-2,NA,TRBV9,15,TGTGCCAGCAGCGCGAGCCCAGACAGACTGAGCGGCTACACCTTC,CASSASPDRLSGYTF
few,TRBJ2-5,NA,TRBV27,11,TGTGCCAGCAGTGTCAAAGAGACCCAGTACTTC,CASSVKETQYF
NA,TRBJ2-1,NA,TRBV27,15,TGTGCCAGCAGTCACACCGTGAGCTCCTACAATGAGCAGTTCTTC,CASSHTVSSYNEQFF
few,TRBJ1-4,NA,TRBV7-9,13,TGTGCCAGCAGACTGACAGCTAATGAAAAACTGTTTTTT,CASRLTANEKLFF
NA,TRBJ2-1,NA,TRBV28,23,TGTGCCAGCAGTTTTCACCCCCGGACAGGGGGCCTAGCGGGAGCCCGATCCTACAATGAGCAGTTCTTC,CASSFHPRTGGLAGARSYNEQFF
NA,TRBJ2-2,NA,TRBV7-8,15,TGTGCCAGCAGCTTAGTTGTAGGGTACACCGGGGAGCTGTTTTTT,CASSLVVGYTGELFF
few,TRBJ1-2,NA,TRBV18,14,TGTGCCAGCTCAGAGTCAGGCCAGGGAGATGGCTACACCTTC,CASSESGQGDGYTF
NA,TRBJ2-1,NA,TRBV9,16,TGTGCCAGCAGCGTAGCAGGGCTGACGGTTACGCATGAGCAGTTCTTC,CASSVAGLTVTHEQFF
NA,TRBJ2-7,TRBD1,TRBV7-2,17,TGTGCCAGCAGCTTAGCATCGTCTACAGGGGTACTCCACGAGCAGTACTTC,CASSLASSTGVLHEQYF